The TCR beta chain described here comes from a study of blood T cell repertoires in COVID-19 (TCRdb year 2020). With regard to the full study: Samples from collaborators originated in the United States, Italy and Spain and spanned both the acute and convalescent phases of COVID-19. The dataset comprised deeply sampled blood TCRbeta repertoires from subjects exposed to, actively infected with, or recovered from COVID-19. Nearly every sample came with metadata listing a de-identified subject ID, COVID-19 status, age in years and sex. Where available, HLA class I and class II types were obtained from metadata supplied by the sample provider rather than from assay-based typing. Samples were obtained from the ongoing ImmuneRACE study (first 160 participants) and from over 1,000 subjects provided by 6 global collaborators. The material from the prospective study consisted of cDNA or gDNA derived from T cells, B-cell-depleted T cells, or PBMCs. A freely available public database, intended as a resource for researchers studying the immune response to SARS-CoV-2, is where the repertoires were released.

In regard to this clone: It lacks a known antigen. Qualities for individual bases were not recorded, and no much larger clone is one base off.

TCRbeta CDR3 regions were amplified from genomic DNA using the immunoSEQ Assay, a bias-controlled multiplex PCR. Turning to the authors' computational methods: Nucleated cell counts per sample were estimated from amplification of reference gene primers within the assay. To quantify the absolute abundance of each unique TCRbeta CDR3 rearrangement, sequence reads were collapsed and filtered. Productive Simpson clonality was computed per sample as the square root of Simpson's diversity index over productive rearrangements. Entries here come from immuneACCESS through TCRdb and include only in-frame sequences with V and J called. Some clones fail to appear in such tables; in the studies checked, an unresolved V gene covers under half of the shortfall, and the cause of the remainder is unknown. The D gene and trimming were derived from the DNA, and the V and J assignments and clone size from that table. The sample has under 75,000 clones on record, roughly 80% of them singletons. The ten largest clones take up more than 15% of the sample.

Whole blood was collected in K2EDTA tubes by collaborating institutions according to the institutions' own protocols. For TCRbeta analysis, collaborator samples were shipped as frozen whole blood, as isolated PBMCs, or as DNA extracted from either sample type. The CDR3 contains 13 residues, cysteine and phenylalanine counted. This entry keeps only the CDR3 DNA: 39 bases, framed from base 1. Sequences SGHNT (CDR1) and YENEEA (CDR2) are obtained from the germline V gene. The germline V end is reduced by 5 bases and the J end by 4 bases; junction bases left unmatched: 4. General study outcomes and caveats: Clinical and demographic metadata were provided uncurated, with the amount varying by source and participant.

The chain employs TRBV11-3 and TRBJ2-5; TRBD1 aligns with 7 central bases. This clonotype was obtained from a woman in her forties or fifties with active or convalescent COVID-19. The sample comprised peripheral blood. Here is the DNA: TGTGCCAGCAGCCCCCGGACAGGAGAGACCCAGTACTTC. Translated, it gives CASSPRTGETQYF.